This TCR beta chain is from a study of T cell responses to AZD1222 COVID-19 vaccine. Study findings and constraints: Donors, mostly white British, included more females; clonal diversity was possibly underestimated. No repertoire was sampled before or during the peak T cell response, only after it.

Trimming cost V 4 bases and J 8 bases, with 12 bases left between them. The CDR3 runs 13 residues. Germline V gives CDR1 SGHTA, CDR2 FQGTGA. Assay: immunoSEQ multiplex PCR; the TCRdb copy retains only in-frame clones and omits some. The data hold 70,000 or so clones, with more than 75% observed a single time. Note on this clone: Its target is not known.

The specimen comprised peripheral blood, sampled on day 0 of AZD1222 vaccination. The sequence was obtained from an adult in good health. The chain recombines TRBV7-3 with TRBJ1-3; D is unclear. CDR3 region: CASSSDGVDTIYF. The CDR3 DNA reads TGTGCCAGCAGCTCGGACGGGGTCGACACCATATATTTT.